This T cell receptor (beta chain) appears in the sequencing data of a study of T cell responses to AZD1222 COVID-19 vaccine. This table comes from immunoSEQ multiplex PCR, and its TCRdb copy is limited to in-frame clones, with some not included. Found here are approximately 180,000 clones, 88% of them singletons; the top ten hold roughly 7.7%. This CDR3 comprises 15 residues. The V gene lost 0 bases and the J gene lost 1 base, with 9 bases spanning the gap. Germline CDR1 KGHSH, CDR2 LQKENI. The sample was peripheral blood, taken on day 0 of AZD1222 vaccination. This receptor was taken from an adult in good health. This chain joins TRBV18 and TRBJ1-1; D not resolved. In nucleotides, the CDR3 is TGTGCCAGCTCACCACCGAACCAACCGAACACTGAAGCTTTCTTT. Encoded protein: CASSPPNQPNTEAFF.